This T cell receptor beta chain was captured in a study of STAT3 mutations in large granular lymphocyte leukemia. V lost 4 bases, J lost 2 bases, and 18 bases lay in between. Germline V gene sequence: CDR1 SGHRS, CDR2 YFSETQ. The CDR3 is 16 amino acids. Sequencing was performed with immunoSEQ multiplex PCR; in TCRdb, only in-frame clones are kept and a portion is missing. The sample holds 10,000 or so clones, more than 75% seen once. This clone was observed a single time. As yet, its antigen is unknown. Overall study findings and caveats: Sampling intervals varied between patients and samples. Every T-LGLL patient had at least one immunodominant TCRbeta clonotype. Some patients had persisting codominant clonotypes that could mask small clones.

The clonotype comes from a man at least 80 years old with T-cell large granular lymphocyte leukemia. Some clones in this sample may be carry-over from other donors' samples. The specimen was peripheral blood mononuclear cells. The J gene is TRBJ1-2, the V gene TRBV5-1; D is unresolved. As DNA, the CDR3 is TGCGCCAGCAGCCCGACCTTGGGCGTGGGGAACTATGGCTACACCTTC. Translating it yields CASSPTLGVGNYGYTF.